This T cell receptor beta chain was recorded in a study of T cells after yellow fever vaccination. Overall study findings and caveats: Subsequent to the booster, the majority of primary-vaccination clones reappeared (less than 97% CD4, 88% CD8). There was a possibility that FACS-sorted repertoires contained abundant clonotypes contaminating from the bulk population.

The CDR3 covers 14 residues. V lost 6 bases and J lost 5; bases outside the gene matches: 6. Germline values: CDR1 MNHEY, CDR2 SVGEGT. This clonotype came up many times. Its specificity is unknown. Synthesis of TCR cDNA relied on 5'RACE template switching, which attached a universal primer site and UMIs. MiXCR, run by TCRdb on the 5' RACE reads, gives a single entry per CDR3 protein. The sample holds roughly 180,000 distinct CDR3 sequences, approximately 6% seen once. Specimen: CD4+ T cells sorted from PBMCs, collected on the day of the first yellow fever vaccination. This receptor was identified in a man in his late teens or twenties who received the YFV17D yellow fever vaccine. This chain uses TRBV6-2 or TRBV6-3 with TRBJ2-2, with 7 bases aligning to TRBD1. The DNA for the CDR3 is TGTGCCAGCAGGACCAGGGGGTCTACCGGGGAGCTGTTTTTT. Protein product: CASRTRGSTGELFF.